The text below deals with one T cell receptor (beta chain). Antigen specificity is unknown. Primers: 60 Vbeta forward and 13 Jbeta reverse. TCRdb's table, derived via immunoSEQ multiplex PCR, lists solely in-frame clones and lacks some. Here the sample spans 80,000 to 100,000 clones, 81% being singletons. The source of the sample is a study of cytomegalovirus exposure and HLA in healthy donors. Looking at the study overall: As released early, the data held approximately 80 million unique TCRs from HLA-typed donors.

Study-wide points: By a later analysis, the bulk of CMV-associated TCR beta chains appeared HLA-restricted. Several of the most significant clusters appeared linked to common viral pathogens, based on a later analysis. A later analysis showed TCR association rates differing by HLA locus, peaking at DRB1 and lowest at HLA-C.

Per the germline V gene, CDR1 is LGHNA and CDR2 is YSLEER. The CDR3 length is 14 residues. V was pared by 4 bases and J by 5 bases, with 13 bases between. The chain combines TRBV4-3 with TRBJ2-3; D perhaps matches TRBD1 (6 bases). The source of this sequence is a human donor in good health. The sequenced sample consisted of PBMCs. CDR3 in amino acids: CASSPGQLGDTQYF. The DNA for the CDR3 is TGCGCCAGCAGCCCCGGACAGCTTGGAGATACGCAGTATTTT.